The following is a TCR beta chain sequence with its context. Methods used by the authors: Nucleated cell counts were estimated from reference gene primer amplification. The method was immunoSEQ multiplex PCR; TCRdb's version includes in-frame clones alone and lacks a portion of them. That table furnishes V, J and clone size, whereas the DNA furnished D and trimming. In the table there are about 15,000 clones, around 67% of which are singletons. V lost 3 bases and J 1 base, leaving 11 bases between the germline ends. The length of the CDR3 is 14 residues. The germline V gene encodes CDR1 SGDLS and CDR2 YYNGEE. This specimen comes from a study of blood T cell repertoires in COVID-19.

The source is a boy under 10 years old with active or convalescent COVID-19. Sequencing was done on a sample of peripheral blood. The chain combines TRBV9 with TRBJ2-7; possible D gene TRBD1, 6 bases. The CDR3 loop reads CASSGGGQSYEQYF. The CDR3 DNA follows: TGTGCCAGCAGCGGAGGGGGACAATCCTACGAGCAGTACTTC. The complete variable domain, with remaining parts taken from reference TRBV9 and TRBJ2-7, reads DSGVTQTPKHLITATGQRVTLRCSPRSGDLSVYWYQQSLDQGLQFLIQYYNGEERAKGNILERFSAQQFPDLHSELNLSSLELGDSALYFCASSGGGQSYEQYFGPGTRLTVT.